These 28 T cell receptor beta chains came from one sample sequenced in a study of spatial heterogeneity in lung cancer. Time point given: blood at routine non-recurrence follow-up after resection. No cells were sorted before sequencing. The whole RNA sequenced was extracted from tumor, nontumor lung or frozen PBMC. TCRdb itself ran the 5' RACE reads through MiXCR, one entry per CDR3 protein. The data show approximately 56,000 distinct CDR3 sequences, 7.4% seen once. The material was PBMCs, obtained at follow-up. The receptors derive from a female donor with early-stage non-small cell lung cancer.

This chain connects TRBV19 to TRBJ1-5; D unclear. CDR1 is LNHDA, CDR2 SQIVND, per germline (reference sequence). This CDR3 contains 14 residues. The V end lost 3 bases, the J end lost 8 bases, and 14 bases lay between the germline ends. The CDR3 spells CASSMGWLREPQHF. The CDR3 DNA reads TGTGCCAGTAGTATGGGTTGGCTCCGCGAGCCCCAGCATTTT.

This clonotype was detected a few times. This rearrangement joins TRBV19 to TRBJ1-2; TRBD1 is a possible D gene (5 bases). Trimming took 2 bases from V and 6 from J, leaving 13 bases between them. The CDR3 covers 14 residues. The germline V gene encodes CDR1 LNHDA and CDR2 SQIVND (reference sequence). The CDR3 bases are TGTGCCAGTAGTATACGGGCGGGGCTCCATGGCTACACCTTC. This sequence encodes CASSIRAGLHGYTF.

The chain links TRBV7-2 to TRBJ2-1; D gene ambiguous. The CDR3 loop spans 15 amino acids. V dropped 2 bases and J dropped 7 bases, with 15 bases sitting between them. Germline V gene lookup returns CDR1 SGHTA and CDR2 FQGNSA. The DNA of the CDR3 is TGTGCCAGCAGCTTAACTCTAGGTCGTACTAATGAGCAGTTCTTC. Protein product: CASSLTLGRTNEQFF. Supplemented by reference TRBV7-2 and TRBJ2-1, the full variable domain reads GAGVSQSPSNKVTEKGKDVELRCDPISGHTALYWYRQSLGQGLEFLIYFQGNSAPDKSGLPSDRFSAERTGGSVSTLTIQRTQQEDSAVYLCASSLTLGRTNEQFFGPGTRLTVL.

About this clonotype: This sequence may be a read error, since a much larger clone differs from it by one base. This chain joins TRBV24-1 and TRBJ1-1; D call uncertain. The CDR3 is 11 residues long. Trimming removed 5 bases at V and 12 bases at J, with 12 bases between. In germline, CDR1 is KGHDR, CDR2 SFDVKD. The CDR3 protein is CATSARGRTFF. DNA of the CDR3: TGTGCCACCAGTGCCCGGGGAAGGACTTTCTTT.

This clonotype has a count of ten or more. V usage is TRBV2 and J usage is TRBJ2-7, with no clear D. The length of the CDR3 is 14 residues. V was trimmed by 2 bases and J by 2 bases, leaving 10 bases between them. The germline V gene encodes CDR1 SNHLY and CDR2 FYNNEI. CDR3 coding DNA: TGTGCCAGCAGTGAACGCGCCAACCCCTACGAGCAGTACTTC. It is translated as CASSERANPYEQYF.

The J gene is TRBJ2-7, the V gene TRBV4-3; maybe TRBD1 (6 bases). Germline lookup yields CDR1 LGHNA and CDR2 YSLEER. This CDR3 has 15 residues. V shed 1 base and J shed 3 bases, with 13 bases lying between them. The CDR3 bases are TGCGCCAGCAGCCAAGGCCCAGGGGACCTCTACGAGCAGTACTTC. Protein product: CASSQGPGDLYEQYF.

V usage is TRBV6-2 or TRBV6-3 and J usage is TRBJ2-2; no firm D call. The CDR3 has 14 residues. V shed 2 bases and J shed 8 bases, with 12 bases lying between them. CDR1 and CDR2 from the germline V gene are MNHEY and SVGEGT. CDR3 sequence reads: CASSYPYRSGELFF. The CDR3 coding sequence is TGTGCCAGCAGTTACCCATATAGGTCTGGGGAGCTGTTTTTT.

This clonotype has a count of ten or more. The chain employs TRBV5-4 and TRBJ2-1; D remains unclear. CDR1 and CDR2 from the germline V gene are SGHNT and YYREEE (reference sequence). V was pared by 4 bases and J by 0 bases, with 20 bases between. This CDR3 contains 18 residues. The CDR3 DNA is TGTGCCAGCAGCCCTCACTTTCTGGTGTACGTCTCCTACAATGAGCAGTTCTTC. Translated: CASSPHFLVYVSYNEQFF.

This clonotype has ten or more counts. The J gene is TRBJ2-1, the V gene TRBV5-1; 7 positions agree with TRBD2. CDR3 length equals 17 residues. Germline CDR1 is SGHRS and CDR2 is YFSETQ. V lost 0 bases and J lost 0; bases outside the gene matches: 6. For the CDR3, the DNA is TGCGCCAGCAGCTTGGGGCTAGCGGACGACTCCTACAATGAGCAGTTCTTC. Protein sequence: CASSLGLADDSYNEQFF.

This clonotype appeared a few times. Here the CDR3 reads CASSLNRDRAYEQYF. For the CDR3, the DNA is TGTGCCAGCAGTCTCAACCGGGACAGGGCCTACGAGCAGTACTTC. The J gene is TRBJ2-7, the V gene TRBV2; 9 positions agree with TRBD1. Germline assignment: CDR1 SNHLY and CDR2 FYNNEI. V lost 5 bases to trimming and J lost 2 bases; unmatched junction nucleotides: 7. The CDR3 totals 15 residues.

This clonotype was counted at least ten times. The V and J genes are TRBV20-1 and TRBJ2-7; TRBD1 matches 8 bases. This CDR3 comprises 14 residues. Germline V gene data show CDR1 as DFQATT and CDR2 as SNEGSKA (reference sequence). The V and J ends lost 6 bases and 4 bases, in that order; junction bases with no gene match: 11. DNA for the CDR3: TGCAGTGCCGGGGGACAGGAACCCCCATACGAGCAGTACTTC. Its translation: CSAGGQEPPYEQYF.

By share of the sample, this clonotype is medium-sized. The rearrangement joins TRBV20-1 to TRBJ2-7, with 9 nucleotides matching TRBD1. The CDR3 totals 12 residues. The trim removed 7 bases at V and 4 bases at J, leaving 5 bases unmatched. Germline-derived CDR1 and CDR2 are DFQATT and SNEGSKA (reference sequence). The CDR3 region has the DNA TGCAGTGGACAGGGGGATGTTTACGAGCAGTACTTC. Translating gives CSGQGDVYEQYF.

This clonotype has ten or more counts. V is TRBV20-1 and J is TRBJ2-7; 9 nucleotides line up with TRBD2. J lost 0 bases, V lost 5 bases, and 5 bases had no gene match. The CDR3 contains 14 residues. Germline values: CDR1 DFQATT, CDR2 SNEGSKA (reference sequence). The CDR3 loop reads CSALAGRYSYEQYF. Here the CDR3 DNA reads TGCAGTGCTCTAGCGGGGAGGTACTCCTACGAGCAGTACTTC.

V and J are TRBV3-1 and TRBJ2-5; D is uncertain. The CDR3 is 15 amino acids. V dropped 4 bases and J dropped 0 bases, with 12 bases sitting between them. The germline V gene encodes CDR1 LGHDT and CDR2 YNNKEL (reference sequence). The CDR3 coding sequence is TGTGCCAGCAGCCCGCCCCTGGTGTACCAAGAGACCCAGTACTTC. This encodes CASSPPLVYQETQYF.

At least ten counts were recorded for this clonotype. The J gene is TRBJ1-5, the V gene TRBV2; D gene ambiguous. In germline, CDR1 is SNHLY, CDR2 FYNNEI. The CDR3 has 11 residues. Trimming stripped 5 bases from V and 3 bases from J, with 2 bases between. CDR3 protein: CASSINQPQHF. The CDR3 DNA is TGTGCCAGCAGTATCAATCAGCCCCAGCATTTT.

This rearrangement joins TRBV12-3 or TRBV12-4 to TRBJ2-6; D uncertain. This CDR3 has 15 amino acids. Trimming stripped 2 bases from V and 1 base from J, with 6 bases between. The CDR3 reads CASSLRVSGANVLTF. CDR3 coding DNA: TGTGCCAGCAGTTTAAGGGTTTCTGGGGCCAACGTCCTGACTTTC.

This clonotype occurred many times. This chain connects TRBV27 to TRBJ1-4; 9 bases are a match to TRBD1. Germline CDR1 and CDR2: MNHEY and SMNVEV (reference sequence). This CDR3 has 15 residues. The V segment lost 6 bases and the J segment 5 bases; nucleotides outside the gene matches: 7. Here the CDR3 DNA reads TGTGCCAGCAGGTCCCCCGGGACAGGGAATGAAAAACTGTTTTTT. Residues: CASRSPGTGNEKLFF.

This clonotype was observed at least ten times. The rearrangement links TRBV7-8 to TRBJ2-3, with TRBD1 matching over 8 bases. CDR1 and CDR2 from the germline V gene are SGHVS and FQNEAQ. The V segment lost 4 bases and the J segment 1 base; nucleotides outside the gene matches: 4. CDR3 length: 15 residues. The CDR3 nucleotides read TGTGCCAGCAGCTCGGGACAGGTCGGCACAGATACGCAGTATTTT. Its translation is CASSSGQVGTDTQYF.

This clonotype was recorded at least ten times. The CDR3 nucleotides read TGTGCCAGCAGTTACTCCGGTGGGGTTCAGGACGAGCAGTACTTC. Translation: CASSYSGGVQDEQYF. The V gene is TRBV6-5, the J gene TRBJ2-7, with no clear D. Germline CDR1 is MNHEY and CDR2 is SVGAGI. The CDR3 totals 15 residues. With 0 bases removed from V and 5 bases from J, the gap between germline ends came to 14 bases.

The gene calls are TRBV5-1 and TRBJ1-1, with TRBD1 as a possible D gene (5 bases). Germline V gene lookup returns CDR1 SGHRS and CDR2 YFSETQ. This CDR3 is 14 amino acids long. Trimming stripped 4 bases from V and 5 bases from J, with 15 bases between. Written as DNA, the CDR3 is TGCGCCAGCAGCCTGCCGGGGCAGGAGACTGAAGCTTTCTTT. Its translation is CASSLPGQETEAFF.

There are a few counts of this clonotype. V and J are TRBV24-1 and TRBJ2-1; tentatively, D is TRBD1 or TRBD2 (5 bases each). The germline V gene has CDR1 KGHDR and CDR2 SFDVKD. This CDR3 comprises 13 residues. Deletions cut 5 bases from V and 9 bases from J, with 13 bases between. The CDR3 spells CATSGVGDGEQFF. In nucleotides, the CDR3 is TGTGCCACCAGTGGTGTAGGGGACGGTGAGCAGTTCTTC.

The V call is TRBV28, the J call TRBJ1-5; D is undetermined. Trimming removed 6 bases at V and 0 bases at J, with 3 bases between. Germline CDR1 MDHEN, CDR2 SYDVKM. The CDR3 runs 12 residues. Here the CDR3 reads CASRYSNQPQHF. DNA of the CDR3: TGTGCCAGCAGGTATAGCAATCAGCCCCAGCATTTT.

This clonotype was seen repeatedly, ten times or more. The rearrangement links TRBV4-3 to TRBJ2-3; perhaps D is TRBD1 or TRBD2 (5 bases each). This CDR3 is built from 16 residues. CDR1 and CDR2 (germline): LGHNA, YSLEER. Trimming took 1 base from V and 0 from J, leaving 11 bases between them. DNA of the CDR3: TGCGCCAGCAGCCAAGGACGGGGCTCAAGCACAGATACGCAGTATTTT. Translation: CASSQGRGSSTDTQYF.

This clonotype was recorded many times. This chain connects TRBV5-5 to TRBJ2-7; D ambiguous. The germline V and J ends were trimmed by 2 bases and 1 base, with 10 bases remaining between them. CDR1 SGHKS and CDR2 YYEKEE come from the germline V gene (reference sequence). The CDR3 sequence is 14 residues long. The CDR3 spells CASSFLRISYEQYF. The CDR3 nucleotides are TGTGCCAGCAGCTTCCTGAGAATTTCCTACGAGCAGTACTTC.

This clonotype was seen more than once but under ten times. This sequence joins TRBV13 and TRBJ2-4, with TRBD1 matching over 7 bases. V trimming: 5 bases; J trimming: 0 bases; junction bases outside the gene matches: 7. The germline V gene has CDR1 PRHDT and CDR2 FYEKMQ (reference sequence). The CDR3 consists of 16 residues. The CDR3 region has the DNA TGTGCCAGCAGCCTGGGGACAGAGCTAGCCAAAAACATTCAGTACTTC. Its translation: CASSLGTELAKNIQYF.

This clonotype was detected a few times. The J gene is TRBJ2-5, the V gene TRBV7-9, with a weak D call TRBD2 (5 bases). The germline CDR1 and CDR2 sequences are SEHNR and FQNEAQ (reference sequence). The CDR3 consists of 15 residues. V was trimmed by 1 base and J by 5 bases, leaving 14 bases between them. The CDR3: CASSLGGRSGETQYF. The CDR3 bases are TGTGCCAGCAGCTTAGGAGGTCGGTCGGGGGAGACCCAGTACTTC. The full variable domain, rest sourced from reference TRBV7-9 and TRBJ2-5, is DTGVSQNPRHKITKRGQNVTFRCDPISEHNRLYWYRQTLGQGPEFLTYFQNEAQLEKSRLLSDRFSAERPKGSFSTLEIQRTEQGDSAMYLCASSLGGRSGETQYFGPGTRLLVL.

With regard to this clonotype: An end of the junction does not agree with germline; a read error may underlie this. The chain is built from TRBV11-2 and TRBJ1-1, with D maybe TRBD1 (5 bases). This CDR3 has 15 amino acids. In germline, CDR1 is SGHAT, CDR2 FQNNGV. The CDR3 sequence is CASSLGDLMNTEAFF. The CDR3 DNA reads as TGTGCCAGCAGTTTAGGGGACCTAATGAACACTGAAGCTTTCTTT.

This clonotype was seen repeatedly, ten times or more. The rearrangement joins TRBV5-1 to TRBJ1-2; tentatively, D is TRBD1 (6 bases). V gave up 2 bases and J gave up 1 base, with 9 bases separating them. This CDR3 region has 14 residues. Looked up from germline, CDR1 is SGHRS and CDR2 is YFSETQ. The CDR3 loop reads CASSLWTDNYGYTF. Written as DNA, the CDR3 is TGCGCCAGCAGCTTATGGACAGATAACTATGGCTACACCTTC.